This TCR beta chain is drawn from a study of vaccination effects on CD4 cells after COVID-19. Study-wide context: Sequencing followed a ViraFEST assay step that expanded antigen-specific CD4+ T cells with viral peptide pools.

CDR1 is GTSNPN, CDR2 SVGIG, per germline (reference sequence). The CDR3 has 14 residues. The V end was cut by 2 bases, the J end by 4 bases, with 14 bases between. Method: immunoSEQ multiplex PCR; TCRdb's copy keeps in-frame clones and lacks some. This repertoire shows roughly 50,000 clones, approximately 65% found once; its top ten account for roughly 5.5%. Whole-study findings and limits: Cross-reactivity toward common cold coronaviruses was confined to only 1 of 255 vaccine-induced clones in healthy vaccinees. Marked clonal contraction was seen in infection- and vaccine-induced clones late after vaccination. Only a few convalescent patients and no early post-infection timepoints featured in the study.

CD4+ T cell isolation took place after 10 days of culture. This clone appeared a few times. Its antigen is still unknown. This TCR was recovered from a human donor who received a COVID-19 vaccine. V usage is TRBV30 and J usage is TRBJ1-1; no clear D. The sequenced sample was CD4+ T cells from PBMCs cultured without peptide, obtained before COVID-19 vaccination. This CDR3 is CAWSSGEPGTEAFF. The CDR3, as DNA: TGTGCCTGGAGTTCTGGGGAGCCGGGCACTGAAGCTTTCTTT.